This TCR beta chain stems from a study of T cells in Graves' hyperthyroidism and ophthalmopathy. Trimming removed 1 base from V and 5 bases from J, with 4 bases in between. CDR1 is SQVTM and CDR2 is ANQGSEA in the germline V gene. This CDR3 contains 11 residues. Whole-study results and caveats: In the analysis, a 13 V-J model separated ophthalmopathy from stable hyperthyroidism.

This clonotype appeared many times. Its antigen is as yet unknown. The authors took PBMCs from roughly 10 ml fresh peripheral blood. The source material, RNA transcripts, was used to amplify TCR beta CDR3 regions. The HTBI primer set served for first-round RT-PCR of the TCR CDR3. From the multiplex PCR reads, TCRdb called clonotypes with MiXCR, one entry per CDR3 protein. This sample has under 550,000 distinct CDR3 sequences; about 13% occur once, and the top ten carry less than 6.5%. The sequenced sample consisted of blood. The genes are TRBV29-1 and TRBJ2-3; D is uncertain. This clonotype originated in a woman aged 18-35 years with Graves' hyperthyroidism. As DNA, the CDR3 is TGCAGCGTTGAAGTAATAGATACGCAGTATTTT. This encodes CSVEVIDTQYF.